The T cell receptor beta chain described here comes from a study of graft-versus-host responses after intestinal transplantation. Overall study: Induction using anti-thymocyte globulin, followed by tacrolimus and steroids for roughly 3 years, was given to all recipients.

This clone has only one observation. Method: immunoSEQ multiplex PCR; TCRdb's copy keeps in-frame clones and lacks some. This sample has about 21,000 clones, with approximately 79% found just once. Processing was applied to graft tissue in order to liberate intraepithelial and lamina propria lymphocytes. V shed 2 bases, J shed 4 bases, and the junction held 6 bases outside the gene matches. The CDR3 runs 15 residues. The germline gives CDR1 MNHEY, CDR2 SMNVEV (reference sequence). The source was ileum tissue, collected roughly 3 weeks after intestinal transplant. The receptor was derived from a human patient who received an intestinal transplant, so some T cells may come from the graft donor. V usage is TRBV27 and J usage is TRBJ2-7, with TRBD2 matching 9 bases. The CDR3 loop reads CASSLRASGVYEQYF. CDR3 DNA sequence: TGTGCCAGCAGTTTACGGGCTAGCGGGGTTTACGAGCAGTACTTC.